This T cell receptor beta chain comes out of a study of T cell repertoires in cytomegalovirus infection. Study background: Indications of both CMV infection and matching HLA type were provided by public TCR beta signatures.

A note on this clonotype: Its target is unknown.

This CDR3 has 11 amino acids. Germline loops: CDR1 SQVTM, CDR2 ANQGSEA. J gave up 8 bases and V 5 bases, and 5 bases lay outside the gene matches. Study-wide findings and caveats: The study identified carriers of CMV plus the relevant HLA from cumulative public TCR beta family frequency. Clonotype analysis showed dominance of the ex vivo response by HLA-C-restricted CMV-specific TCR beta clonotypes.

TCRdb reprocessed the reads with MiXCR, giving one entry per CDR3 protein. The sample holds more than 500,000 distinct CDR3 sequences, about 17% seen once. The clonotype was recovered from a human donor in good health (CMV status not recorded). Some clones in this sample may be carry-over from other donors' samples. Sequenced material: CD8+ T cells from PBMCs. The V and J genes are TRBV29-1 and TRBJ1-2; 7 nucleotides agree with TRBD1. CDR3 in DNA: TGCAGCGTTAAGGACAGGAGAGGCTACACCTTC. Residues: CSVKDRRGYTF. The variable domain in full, with the rest retrieved from reference TRBV29-1 and TRBJ1-2, is SAVISQKPSRDICQRGTSLTIQCQVDSQVTMMFWYRQQPGQSLTLIATANQGSEATYESGFVIDKFPISRPNLTFSTLTVSNMSPEDSSIYLCSVKDRRGYTFGSGTRLTVV.